The next 21 T cell receptor beta chains were all read from a single sample in a study of shared clonotypes between healthy human individuals. Assay used: immunoSEQ multiplex PCR; TCRdb lists only in-frame clones, some missing. The sample comprises approximately 2,300,000 clones, about nine tenths of which are singletons, and approximately 0.39% rests with the top ten. Sequencing used naive CD4+ T cells from PBMCs. Sample subset: CD45RA+ positively selected. Receptors were obtained from a man in his late teens or twenties in good health. Some clones in this sample may be carry-over from other donors' samples.

The genes are TRBV11-2 and TRBJ2-6; TRBD2 is a possible D gene (6 bases). Trimming pared 7 bases from V and 2 bases from J, leaving 15 bases between. Germline V lookup: CDR1 SGHAT, CDR2 FQNNGV. CDR3 length: 16 amino acids. CDR3 sequence (DNA): TGTGCCAGCACCCCGCGGGGTGGAGCTGGGGCCAACGTCCTGACTTTC. Translated, it gives CASTPRGGAGANVLTF.

This chain connects TRBV5-1 to TRBJ2-2; D might be TRBD1 (6 bases). This CDR3 contains 14 residues. Germline assignment: CDR1 SGHRS and CDR2 YFSETQ. V was shortened by 8 bases and J by 4 bases, with 15 bases between the two germline ends. The CDR3 protein is CASKITGSTGELFF. The CDR3 nucleotides are TGCGCCAGTAAGATAACAGGGTCCACCGGGGAGCTGTTTTTT.

V usage is TRBV28 and J usage is TRBJ1-1; D may be TRBD1 (5 bases). Per the germline V gene, CDR1 is MDHEN and CDR2 is SYDVKM. The CDR3 extends over 14 amino acids. V dropped 8 bases and J dropped 1 base, with 14 bases sitting between them. The CDR3 DNA follows: TGTGCCAGCCGCCCTTTTGGGGGGAACACTGAAGCTTTCTTT. Its translation: CASRPFGGNTEAFF. The complete variable domain, with remaining parts taken from reference TRBV28 and TRBJ1-1, reads DVKVTQSSRYLVKRTGEKVFLECVQDMDHENMFWYRQDPGLGLRLIYFSYDVKMKEKGDIPEGYSVSREKKERFSLILESASTNQTSMYLCASRPFGGNTEAFFGQGTRLTVV.

The gene calls are TRBV2 and TRBJ2-3; 8 bases fit TRBD2. This CDR3 spans 14 amino acids. CDR1 is SNHLY, CDR2 FYNNEI, per germline. V shed 6 bases, J shed 4 bases, and the junction held 6 bases outside the gene matches. CDR3 DNA sequence: TGTGCCAGCAGACGGGAGGGCCATCCAGATACGCAGTATTTT. As protein: CASRREGHPDTQYF.

The chain carries TRBV7-9 and TRBJ1-1, with D possibly matching TRBD1 (5 bases). Germline values: CDR1 SEHNR, CDR2 FQNEAQ (reference sequence). The V gene lost 1 base and the J gene lost 1 base, with 10 bases spanning the gap. This CDR3 is 15 amino acids long. CDR3 sequence (DNA): TGTGCCAGCAGCTTAGACGCAGGGCAGAACACTGAAGCTTTCTTT. It specifies CASSLDAGQNTEAFF.

The V and J genes are TRBV30 and TRBJ2-7, with D uncertain. The CDR3 totals 15 residues. V lost 0 bases and J lost 5, with 17 bases in between. Germline V lookup: CDR1 GTSNPN, CDR2 SVGIG (reference sequence). The CDR3 sequence: CAWSVRTVLRDEQYF. The CDR3 bases are TGTGCCTGGAGTGTAAGGACGGTTCTACGGGACGAGCAGTACTTC.

This clone was counted a single time. The rearrangement uses TRBV7-3 and TRBJ1-2; no clear D gene. Germline CDR1 SGHTA, CDR2 FQGTGA. The CDR3 has 13 residues. V was shortened by 1 base and J by 6 bases, with 9 bases between the two germline ends. The CDR3 spells CASSLRAGNGYTF. The CDR3 coding sequence is TGTGCCAGCAGCTTAAGGGCAGGAAATGGCTACACCTTC.

This sequence joins TRBV5-1 and TRBJ2-5; D gene unclear. CDR1 is SGHRS, CDR2 YFSETQ, per germline. The CDR3 contains 12 residues. V was cut by 2 bases and J by 4 bases, with 6 bases left in between. In DNA form, the CDR3 reads TGCGCCAGCAGCTTCCTCGGAGAGACCCAGTACTTC. Protein sequence: CASSFLGETQYF.

The chain carries TRBV19 and TRBJ2-7; 7 bases agree with TRBD1. The CDR3 length is 13 residues. V was pared by 5 bases and J by 5 bases, with 6 bases of the junction left unmatched. Germline CDR1 reads LNHDA; CDR2 reads SQIVND (reference sequence). The CDR3 spells CASSVTGWNEQYF. In nucleotides, the CDR3 is TGTGCCAGTAGTGTGACAGGGTGGAACGAGCAGTACTTC.

CDR3 nucleotides: TGTGCCAGCAGCGTAGGGGGTACGAGGGAAAAACTGTTTTTT. Encoded protein: CASSVGGTREKLFF. The genes are TRBV9 and TRBJ1-4; the D is unclear. V gave up 0 bases and J gave up 8 bases, with 11 bases separating them. Germline assignment: CDR1 SGDLS and CDR2 YYNGEE. This CDR3 comprises 14 residues.

Note on this clone: The junction differs from germline at one of its ends, possibly a read error. The chain employs TRBV28 and TRBJ1-4, with D possibly TRBD1 on 5 matching bases. Germline CDR1 is MDHEN and CDR2 is SYDVKM. This CDR3 contains 15 residues. As DNA, the CDR3 is TGTGCCAGCAGGTCCGACAGCTACTCTAAGGAAAAACTGTTTTTT. This encodes CASRSDSYSKEKLFF.

This chain uses TRBV5-4 with TRBJ2-7; either TRBD1 or TRBD2 may fit D (5 bases each). Germline CDR1 SGHNT, CDR2 YYREEE (reference sequence). V was shortened by 3 bases and J by 2 bases, with 15 bases between the two germline ends. The CDR3 has 15 amino acids. CDR3 nucleotide sequence: TGTGCCAGCAGCTCGGGACCCCGAGGACCCTACGAGCAGTACTTC. This codes for CASSSGPRGPYEQYF. Looking up the rest from reference TRBV5-4 and TRBJ2-7 gives the full variable domain: ETGVTQSPTHLIKTRGQQVTLRCSSQSGHNTVSWYQQALGQGPQFIFQYYREEENGRGNFPPRFSGLQFPNYSSELNVNALELDDSALYLCASSSGPRGPYEQYFGPGTRLTVT.

The chain is built from TRBV4-2 and TRBJ1-6, with TRBD1 matching 8 bases. Germline assignment: CDR1 LGHNA and CDR2 YNFKEQ. CDR3 size: 15 residues. Trimming removed 4 bases from V and 9 bases from J; junction bases left unmatched: 8. In nucleotides, the CDR3 is TGTGCCAGCAGCCCAAAGGACAGGGCCGGTTCACCCCTCCACTTT. Its translation: CASSPKDRAGSPLHF.

The V call is TRBV5-4, the J call TRBJ2-2; D is unresolved. Per germline, CDR1 SGHNT and CDR2 YYREEE (reference sequence). The CDR3 has 15 amino acids. V lost 0 bases and J lost 0, with 6 bases in between. The DNA of the CDR3 is TGTGCCAGCAGCTTGGGCCCTGCGAACACCGGGGAGCTGTTTTTT. It translates to CASSLGPANTGELFF.

This clone showed up just a few times. The same CDR3 arises from other DNA sequences in this sample as well. The V call is TRBV30, the J call TRBJ1-3; D remains unclear. Trimming pared 1 base from V and 4 bases from J, leaving 5 bases between. The CDR3 sequence is 12 residues long. Germline CDR1 and CDR2: GTSNPN and SVGIG (reference sequence). In nucleotides, the CDR3 is TGTGCCTGGAGTGCTGGGGGAAACACCATATATTTT. It encodes CAWSAGGNTIYF.

In regard to this clone: The sample has other DNA sequences that encode this CDR3 too. The chain employs TRBV7-9 and TRBJ2-3; D perhaps matches TRBD1 (6 bases). CDR3 length: 14 residues. Germline V CDR1 and CDR2: SEHNR, FQNEAQ (reference sequence). V lost 3 bases to trimming and J lost 3 bases, with 10 bases between them. CDR3 residues: CASSLTGGTDTQYF. The CDR3 coding sequence is TGTGCCAGCAGCTTGACAGGAGGTACAGATACGCAGTATTTT.

As regards this clone: Other DNA sequences in this specimen translate into the identical CDR3. The rearrangement links TRBV7-9 to TRBJ1-1; 7 bases line up with TRBD1. The V segment lost 5 bases and the J segment 1 base; nucleotides outside the gene matches: 4. The germline CDR1 and CDR2 sequences are SEHNR and FQNEAQ (reference sequence). The CDR3 consists of 14 residues. Here the CDR3 reads CASSLQGGNTEAFF. The CDR3, as DNA: TGTGCCAGCAGCCTCCAGGGGGGGAACACTGAAGCTTTCTTT.

The genes are TRBV6-1 and TRBJ2-7, with D unclear. V lost 10 bases, J lost 0 bases, and 19 bases lay in between. CDR1 is MNHNS and CDR2 is SASEGT in the germline V gene. The CDR3 runs to 15 residues. CDR3 sequence: CATLSGSTLSYEQYF. CDR3 DNA: TGTGCCACTCTATCCGGCAGCACGCTCTCCTACGAGCAGTACTTC.

The chain joins TRBV15 to TRBJ2-6; 11 bases map to TRBD1. Germline trimming cut 8 bases from V and 2 bases from J; bases unmatched to any gene: 2. Per the germline V gene, CDR1 is LNHNV and CDR2 is YYDKDF (reference sequence). The CDR3 length is 15 residues. Here the CDR3 DNA reads TGTGCCACCGGGACAGGGGGACCTGGGGCCAACGTCCTGACTTTC. Its protein is CATGTGGPGANVLTF.

V usage is TRBV20-1 and J usage is TRBJ2-7; D is uncertain. Trimming pared 6 bases from V and 3 bases from J, leaving 6 bases between. In germline, CDR1 is DFQATT, CDR2 SNEGSKA (reference sequence). The CDR3 covers 10 residues. The CDR3 sequence is CSAEIYEQYF. In DNA form, the CDR3 reads TGCAGTGCCGAAATCTACGAGCAGTACTTC.

This chain uses TRBV7-3 with TRBJ2-1; 9 nucleotides align to TRBD2. CDR1 is SGHTA, CDR2 FQGTGA, per germline. The CDR3 is 20 residues long. The junction had 13 bases not matched to a gene; V was cut back by 1 base and J by 0 bases. For the CDR3, the DNA is TGTGCCAGCAGCTTAAAGGGTGCAGGGACTAGCCTGAGCTCCTACAATGAGCAGTTCTTC. Its translation: CASSLKGAGTSLSSYNEQFF.